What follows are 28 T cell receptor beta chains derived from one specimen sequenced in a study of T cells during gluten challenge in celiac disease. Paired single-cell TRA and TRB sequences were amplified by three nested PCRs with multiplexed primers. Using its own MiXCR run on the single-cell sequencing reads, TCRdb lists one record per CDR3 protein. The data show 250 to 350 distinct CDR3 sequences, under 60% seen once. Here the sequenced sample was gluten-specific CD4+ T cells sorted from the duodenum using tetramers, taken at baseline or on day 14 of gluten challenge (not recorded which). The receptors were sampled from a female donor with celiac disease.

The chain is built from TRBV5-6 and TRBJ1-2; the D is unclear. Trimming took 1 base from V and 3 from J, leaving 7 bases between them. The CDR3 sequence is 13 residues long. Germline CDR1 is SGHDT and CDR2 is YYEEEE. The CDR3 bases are TGTGCCAGCAGCTTGTCGCAGGACTATGGCTACACCTTC. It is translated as CASSLSQDYGYTF.

The CDR3 reads CASSQDAVTLNTGELFF. The CDR3 DNA follows: TGCGCCAGCAGCCAAGACGCAGTAACCTTGAACACCGGGGAGCTGTTTTTT. The chain joins TRBV4-3 to TRBJ2-2; D not certain. This CDR3 comprises 17 residues. The germline V gene has CDR1 LGHNA and CDR2 YSLEER. V was clipped by 0 bases and J by 1 base, with 12 bases between them.

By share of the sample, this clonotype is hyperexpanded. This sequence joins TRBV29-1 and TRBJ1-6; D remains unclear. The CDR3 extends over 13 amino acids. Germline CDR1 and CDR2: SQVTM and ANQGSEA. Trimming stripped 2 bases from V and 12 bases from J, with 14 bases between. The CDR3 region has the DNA TGCAGCGTTGAAACCGGGCTTGAGGGACCCCTCCACTTT. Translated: CSVETGLEGPLHF.

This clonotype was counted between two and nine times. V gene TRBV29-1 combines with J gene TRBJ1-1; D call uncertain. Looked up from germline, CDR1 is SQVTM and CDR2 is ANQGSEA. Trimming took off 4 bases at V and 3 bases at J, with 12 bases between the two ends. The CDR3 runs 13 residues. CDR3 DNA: TGCAGCGTTGCCCTCAGTAGTGACACTGAAGCTTTCTTT. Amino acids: CSVALSSDTEAFF.

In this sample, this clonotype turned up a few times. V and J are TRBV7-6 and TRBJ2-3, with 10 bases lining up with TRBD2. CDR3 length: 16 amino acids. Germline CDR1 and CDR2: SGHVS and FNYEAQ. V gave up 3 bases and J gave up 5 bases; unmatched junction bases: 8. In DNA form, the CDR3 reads TGTGCCAGCAGCTTCCTAGCGGGAGCAGGAGGAGATACGCAGTATTTT. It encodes CASSFLAGAGGDTQYF.

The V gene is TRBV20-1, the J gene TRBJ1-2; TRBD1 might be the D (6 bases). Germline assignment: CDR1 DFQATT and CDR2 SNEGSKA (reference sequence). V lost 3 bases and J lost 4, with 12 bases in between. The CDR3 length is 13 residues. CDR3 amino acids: CSASLQGSYGYTF. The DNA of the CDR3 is TGCAGTGCTAGCCTACAGGGAAGCTATGGCTACACCTTC.

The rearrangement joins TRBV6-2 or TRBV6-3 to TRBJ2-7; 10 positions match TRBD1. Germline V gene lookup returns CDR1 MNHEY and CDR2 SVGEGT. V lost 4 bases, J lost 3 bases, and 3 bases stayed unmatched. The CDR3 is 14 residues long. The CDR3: CASSWTGGGYEQYF. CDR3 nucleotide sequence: TGTGCCAGCAGTTGGACAGGGGGGGGCTACGAGCAGTACTTC.

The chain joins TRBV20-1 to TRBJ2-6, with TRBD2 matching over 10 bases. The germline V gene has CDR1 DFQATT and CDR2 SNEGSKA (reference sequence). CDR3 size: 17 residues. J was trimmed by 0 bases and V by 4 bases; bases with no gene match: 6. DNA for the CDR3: TGCAGTGCTAACCGAGCGGGGGGGATCTCTGGGGCCAACGTCCTGACTTTC. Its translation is CSANRAGGISGANVLTF.

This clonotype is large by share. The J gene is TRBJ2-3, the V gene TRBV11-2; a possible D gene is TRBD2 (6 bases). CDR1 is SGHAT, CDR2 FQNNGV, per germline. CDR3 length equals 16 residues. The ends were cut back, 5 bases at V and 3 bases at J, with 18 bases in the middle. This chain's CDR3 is CASSPQGGITTDTQYF. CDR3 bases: TGTGCCAGCAGCCCGCAGGGAGGTATAACGACAGATACGCAGTATTTT.

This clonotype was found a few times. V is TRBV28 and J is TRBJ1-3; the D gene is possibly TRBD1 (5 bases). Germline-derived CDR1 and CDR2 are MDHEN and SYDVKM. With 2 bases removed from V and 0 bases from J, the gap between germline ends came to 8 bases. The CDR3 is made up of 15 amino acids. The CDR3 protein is CASSLQGISGNTIYF. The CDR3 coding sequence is TGTGCCAGCAGTTTACAGGGAATCTCTGGAAACACCATATATTTT.

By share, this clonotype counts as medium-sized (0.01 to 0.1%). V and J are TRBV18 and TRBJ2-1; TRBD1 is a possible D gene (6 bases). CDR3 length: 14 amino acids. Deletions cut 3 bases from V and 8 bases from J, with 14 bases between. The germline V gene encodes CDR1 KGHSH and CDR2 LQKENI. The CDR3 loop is CASSPAGEEDEQFF. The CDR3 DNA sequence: TGTGCCAGCTCACCCGCAGGGGAAGAGGATGAGCAGTTCTTC. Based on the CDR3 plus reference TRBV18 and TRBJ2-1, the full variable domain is NAGVMQNPRHLVRRRGQEARLRCSPMKGHSHVYWYRQLPEEGLKFMVYLQKENIIDESGMPKERFSAEFPKEGPSILRIQQVVRGDSAAYFCASSPAGEEDEQFFGPGTRLTVL.

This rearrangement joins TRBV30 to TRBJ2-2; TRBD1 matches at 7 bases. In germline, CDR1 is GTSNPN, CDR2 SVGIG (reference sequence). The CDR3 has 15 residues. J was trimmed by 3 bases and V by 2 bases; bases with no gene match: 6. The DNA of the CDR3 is TGTGCCTGGAGTCAGACAGGGTGGGACACCGGGGAGCTGTTTTTT. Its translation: CAWSQTGWDTGELFF. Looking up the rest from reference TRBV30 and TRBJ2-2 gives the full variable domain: SQTIHQWPATLVQPVGSPLSLECTVEGTSNPNLYWYRQAAGRGLQLLFYSVGIGQISSEVPQNLSASRPQDRQFILSSKKLLLSDSGFYLCAWSQTGWDTGELFFGEGSRLTVL.

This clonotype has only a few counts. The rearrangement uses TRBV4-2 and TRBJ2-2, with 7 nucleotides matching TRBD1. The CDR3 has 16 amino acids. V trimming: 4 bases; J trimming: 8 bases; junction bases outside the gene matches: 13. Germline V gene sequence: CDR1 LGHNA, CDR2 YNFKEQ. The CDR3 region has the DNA TGTGCCAGCAGCCTAACACCCCACCAGGGGGAAGGGGAGCTGTTTTTT. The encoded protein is CASSLTPHQGEGELFF.

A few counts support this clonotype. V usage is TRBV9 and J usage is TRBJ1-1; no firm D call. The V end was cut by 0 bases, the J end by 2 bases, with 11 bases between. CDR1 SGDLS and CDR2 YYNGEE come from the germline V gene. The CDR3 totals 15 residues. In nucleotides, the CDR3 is TGTGCCAGCAGCGTAGGGGCAGAAGGAAACACTGAAGCTTTCTTT. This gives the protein CASSVGAEGNTEAFF.

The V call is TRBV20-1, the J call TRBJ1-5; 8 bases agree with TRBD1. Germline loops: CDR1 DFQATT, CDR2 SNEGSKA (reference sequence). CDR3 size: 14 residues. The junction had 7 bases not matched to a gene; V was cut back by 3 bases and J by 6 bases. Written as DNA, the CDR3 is TGCAGTGCTAGCCCAGCAGGGGGCGGTCAGCCCCAGCATTTT. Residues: CSASPAGGGQPQHF.

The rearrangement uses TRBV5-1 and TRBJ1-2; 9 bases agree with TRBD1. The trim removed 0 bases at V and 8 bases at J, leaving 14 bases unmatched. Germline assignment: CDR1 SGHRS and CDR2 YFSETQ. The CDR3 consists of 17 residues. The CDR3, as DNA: TGCGCCAGCAGCTTGGCCGGGGGACAGGGCGTTGTGGGAGGCTACACCTTC. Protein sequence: CASSLAGGQGVVGGYTF. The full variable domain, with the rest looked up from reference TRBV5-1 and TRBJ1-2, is KAGVTQTPRYLIKTRGQQVTLSCSPISGHRSVSWYQQTPGQGLQFLFEYFSETQRNKGNFPGRFSGRQFSNSRSEMNVSTLELGDSALYLCASSLAGGQGVVGGYTFGSGTRLTVV.

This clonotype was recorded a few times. Here the CDR3 reads CASSNRQGQGYTF. CDR3 nucleotide sequence: TGTGCCAGTAGCAATCGACAGGGGCAAGGCTACACCTTC. The gene calls are TRBV19 and TRBJ1-2, with 8 bases identical to TRBD1. The CDR3 extends over 13 amino acids. The ends lost 6 bases at V and 8 bases at J; junction bases unmatched: 8. The germline gives CDR1 LNHDA, CDR2 SQIVND (reference sequence). The variable domain in full, completed from reference TRBV19 and TRBJ1-2, reads DGGITQSPKYLFRKEGQNVTLSCEQNLNHDAMYWYRQDPGQGLRLIYYSQIVNDFQKGDIAEGYSVSREKKESFPLTVTSAQKNPTAFYLCASSNRQGQGYTFGSGTRLTVV.

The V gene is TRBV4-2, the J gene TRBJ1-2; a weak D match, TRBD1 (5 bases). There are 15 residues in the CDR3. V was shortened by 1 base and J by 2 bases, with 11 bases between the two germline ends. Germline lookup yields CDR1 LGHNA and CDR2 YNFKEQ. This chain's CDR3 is CASSQVWGGNYGYTF. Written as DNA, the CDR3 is TGTGCCAGCAGCCAAGTCTGGGGGGGGAACTATGGCTACACCTTC.

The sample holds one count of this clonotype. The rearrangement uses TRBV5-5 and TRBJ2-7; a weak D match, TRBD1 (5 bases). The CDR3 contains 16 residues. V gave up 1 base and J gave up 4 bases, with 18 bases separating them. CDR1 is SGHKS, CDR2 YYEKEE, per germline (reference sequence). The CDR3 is CASSLRQQKPPYEQYF. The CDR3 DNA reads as TGTGCCAGCAGCTTGCGACAGCAGAAGCCCCCTTACGAGCAGTACTTC.

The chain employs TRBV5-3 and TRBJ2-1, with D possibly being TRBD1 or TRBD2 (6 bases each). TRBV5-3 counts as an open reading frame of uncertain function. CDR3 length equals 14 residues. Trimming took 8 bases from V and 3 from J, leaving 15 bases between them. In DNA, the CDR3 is TGTGCCAGCAGTCTCGGGGGCCTCTACAATGAGCAGTTCTTC. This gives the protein CASSLGGLYNEQFF.

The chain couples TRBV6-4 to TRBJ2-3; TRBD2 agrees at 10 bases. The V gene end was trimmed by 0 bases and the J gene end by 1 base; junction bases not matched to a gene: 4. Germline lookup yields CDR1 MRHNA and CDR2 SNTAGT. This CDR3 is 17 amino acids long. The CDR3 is CASSDSSGRAGTDTQYF. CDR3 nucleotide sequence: TGTGCCAGCAGTGACTCGAGCGGGAGGGCCGGCACAGATACGCAGTATTTT.

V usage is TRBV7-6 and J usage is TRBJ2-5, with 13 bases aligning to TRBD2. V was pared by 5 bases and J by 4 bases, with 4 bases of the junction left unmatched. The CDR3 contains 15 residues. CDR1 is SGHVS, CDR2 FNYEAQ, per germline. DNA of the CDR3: TGTGCCAGCAGCCTACTAGCGGGAGGGCCAGAGACCCAGTACTTC. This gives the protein CASSLLAGGPETQYF.

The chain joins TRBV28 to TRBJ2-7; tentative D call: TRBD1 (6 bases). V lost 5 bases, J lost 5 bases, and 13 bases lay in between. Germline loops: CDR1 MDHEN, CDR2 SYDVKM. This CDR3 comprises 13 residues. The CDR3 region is CASSPIQGHEQYF. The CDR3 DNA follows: TGTGCCAGCAGTCCGATACAGGGCCACGAGCAGTACTTC.

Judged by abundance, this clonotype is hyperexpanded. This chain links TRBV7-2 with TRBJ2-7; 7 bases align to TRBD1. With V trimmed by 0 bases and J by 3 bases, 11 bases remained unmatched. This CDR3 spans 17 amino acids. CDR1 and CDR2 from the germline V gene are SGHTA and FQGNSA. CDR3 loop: CASSLAPGTVLNYEQYF. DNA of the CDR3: TGTGCCAGCAGCTTAGCACCCGGGACAGTTCTTAACTACGAGCAGTACTTC.

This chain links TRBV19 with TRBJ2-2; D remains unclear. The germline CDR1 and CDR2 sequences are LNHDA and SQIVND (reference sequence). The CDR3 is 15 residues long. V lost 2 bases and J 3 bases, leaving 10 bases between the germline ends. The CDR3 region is CASSIMGSDTGELFF. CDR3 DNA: TGTGCCAGTAGTATAATGGGGTCAGACACCGGGGAGCTGTTTTTT.

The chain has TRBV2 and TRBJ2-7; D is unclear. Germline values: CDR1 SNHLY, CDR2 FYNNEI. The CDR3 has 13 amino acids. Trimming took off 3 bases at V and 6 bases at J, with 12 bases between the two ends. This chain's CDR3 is CASSDRLGSEQYF. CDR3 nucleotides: TGTGCCAGCAGTGACCGTCTAGGGTCCGAGCAGTACTTC.

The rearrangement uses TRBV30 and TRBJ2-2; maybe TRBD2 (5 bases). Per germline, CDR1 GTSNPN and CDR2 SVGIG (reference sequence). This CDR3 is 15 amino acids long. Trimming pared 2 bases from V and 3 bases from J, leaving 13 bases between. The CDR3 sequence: CAWSRTGWDTGELFF. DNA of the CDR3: TGTGCCTGGAGTAGGACGGGATGGGACACCGGGGAGCTGTTTTTT.

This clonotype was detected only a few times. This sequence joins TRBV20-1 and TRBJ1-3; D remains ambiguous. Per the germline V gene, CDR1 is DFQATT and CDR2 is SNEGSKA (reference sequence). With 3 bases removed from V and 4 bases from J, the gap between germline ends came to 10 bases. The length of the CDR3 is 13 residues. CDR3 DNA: TGCAGTGCTAGCCCCGCCCCAGGAAACACCATATATTTT. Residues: CSASPAPGNTIYF.